This T cell receptor (beta chain) emerged from a study of blood T cell repertoires in COVID-19. Study-wide background: Specimens from acute and convalescent COVID-19 originated in the United States, Italy and Spain. The analysed material was cDNA or gDNA that came from T cells, B-cell-depleted T cells, or PBMCs.

Membership in each cohort depended on participant-reported clinical history. The data were produced by immunoSEQ multiplex PCR, yet TCRdb's version contains in-frame clones alone and is incomplete. The profile covers 200,000 to 250,000 clones, with over 80% appearing a single time and around 0.87% taken by the ten largest. Germline assignment: CDR1 MNHEY and CDR2 SVGAGI. This CDR3 region has 13 residues. V was cut by 6 bases and J by 7 bases, with 15 bases left in between. The source material was PBMCs or T cells enriched from blood (not recorded which). The TCR comes from a man aged 45-60 years who had been exposed to COVID-19. This chain connects TRBV6-5 to TRBJ1-1; weak D call: TRBD1 (6 bases). The CDR3 DNA sequence: TGTGCCAGCAGCCACCGGACAGCTCTTGAAGCTTTCTTT. It specifies CASSHRTALEAFF.